A selection of T cell receptor beta chains follows, all from one sample in a study of blood T cells in healthy people across ages. TCRdb passed the 5' RACE reads through MiXCR, listing each CDR3 protein once. The sample yields about 930,000 distinct CDR3 sequences, approximately 32% seen once. The same sample was also used in a study of T cells of mothers and their children.

The source material was blood. The receptors were sampled from a woman between 35 and 50 years old in good health. CDR3s leave out the opening cysteine and the closing phenylalanine or tryptophan. The order of the fields is J gene, V gene, CDR3 protein.

j_call: TRBJ2-5; v_call: TRBV5-1; cdr3_aa: ASSTSSGGETQY
j_call: TRBJ2-3; v_call: TRBV27; cdr3_aa: ASTNRGLVTDTQY
j_call: TRBJ2-7; v_call: TRBV6-2/TRBV6-3; cdr3_aa: ASRTPSEYEQY
j_call: TRBJ2-1; v_call: TRBV2; cdr3_aa: ANTFLESGSSYNEQF
j_call: TRBJ2-7; v_call: TRBV28; cdr3_aa: ASSFGLISSYEQY
j_call: TRBJ2-1; v_call: TRBV5-1; cdr3_aa: ASSLPRGDNEQF
j_call: TRBJ2-3; v_call: TRBV20-1; cdr3_aa: SAPTTFSDRGSTDTQY
j_call: TRBJ1-1; v_call: TRBV7-9; cdr3_aa: ASSLRVATEAF
j_call: TRBJ2-5; v_call: TRBV4-1; cdr3_aa: ASSQVGGGPQETRY
j_call: TRBJ2-7; v_call: TRBV19; cdr3_aa: ASSFRDSSYEQY
j_call: TRBJ2-1; v_call: TRBV12-3/TRBV12-4; cdr3_aa: ASSFSQGAYNEQF
j_call: TRBJ1-1; v_call: TRBV6-2/TRBV6-3; cdr3_aa: ASTHGGEAF
j_call: TRBJ1-1; v_call: TRBV28; cdr3_aa: ASSFWANTEAF
j_call: TRBJ2-1; v_call: TRBV6-5; cdr3_aa: ASSYSKSLSSYNEQF
j_call: TRBJ2-1; v_call: TRBV16; cdr3_aa: ASSRGETNEQF
j_call: TRBJ2-6; v_call: TRBV7-2; cdr3_aa: ASSLAPRISGANVLT
j_call: TRBJ2-5; v_call: TRBV5-1; cdr3_aa: ASSGGDSSGTQY
j_call: NA; v_call: TRBV5-1; cdr3_aa: ASSLEPGPQETQY
j_call: TRBJ1-1; v_call: TRBV28; cdr3_aa: ASRALVRGTEAF
j_call: TRBJ2-1; v_call: TRBV14; cdr3_aa: ASSPGPGIVAYNEQF
j_call: TRBJ1-4; v_call: TRBV18; cdr3_aa: ASSPAAKNEKLF
j_call: TRBJ2-3; v_call: TRBV7-2; cdr3_aa: ASSLDPGGGSDTQY
j_call: TRBJ2-7; v_call: TRBV6-8; cdr3_aa: ASRHQDSYEQY
j_call: TRBJ1-2; v_call: TRBV4-1; cdr3_aa: ASSYGGGQTIYGYT
j_call: TRBJ2-1; v_call: TRBV7-3; cdr3_aa: ASSFGVANEQF
j_call: TRBJ2-1; v_call: TRBV6-4; cdr3_aa: ASSEGRGYNEQF
j_call: TRBJ2-4; v_call: TRBV5-1; cdr3_aa: ASSDGQGNIAKNIQY
j_call: TRBJ1-1; v_call: TRBV5-1; cdr3_aa: ASSLSTGSAEAF
j_call: TRBJ2-1; v_call: TRBV18; cdr3_aa: ASSPGTSGGSEQF